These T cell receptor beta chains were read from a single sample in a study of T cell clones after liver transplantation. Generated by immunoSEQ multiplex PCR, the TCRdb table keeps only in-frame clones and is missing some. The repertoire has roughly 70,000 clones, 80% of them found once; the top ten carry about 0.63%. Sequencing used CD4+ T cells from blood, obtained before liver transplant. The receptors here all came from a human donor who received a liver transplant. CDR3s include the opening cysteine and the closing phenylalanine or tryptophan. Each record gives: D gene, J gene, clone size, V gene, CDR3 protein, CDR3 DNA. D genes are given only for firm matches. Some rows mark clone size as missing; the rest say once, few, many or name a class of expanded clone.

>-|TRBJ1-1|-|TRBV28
CAVRLNTEAFF
TGTGCGGTCCGCCTTAACACTGAAGCTTTCTTT
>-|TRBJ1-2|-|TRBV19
CASSTLQGSPGYTF
TGTGCCAGTAGTACCTTACAGGGTTCGCCCGGCTACACCTTC
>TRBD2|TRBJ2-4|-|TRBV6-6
CASSSGLAENIQYF
TGTGCCAGCAGTTCGGGACTAGCGGAAAACATTCAGTACTTC
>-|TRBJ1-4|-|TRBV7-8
CASSLGVGGLNEKLFF
TGTGCCAGCAGCTTAGGGGTTGGAGGGTTAAATGAAAAACTGTTTTTT
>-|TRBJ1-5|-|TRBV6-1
CASSERAGDQPQHF
TGTGCCAGCAGTGAACGGGCAGGGGATCAGCCCCAGCATTTT
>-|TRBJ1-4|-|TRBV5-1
CASKVTGGVNEKLFF
TGCGCCAGCAAAGTTACGGGGGGCGTTAATGAAAAACTGTTTTTT
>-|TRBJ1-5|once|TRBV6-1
CASARLHRNQPQHF
TGTGCCAGCGCCCGGCTTCACCGCAATCAGCCCCAGCATTTT
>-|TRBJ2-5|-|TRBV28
CASSSIRETQYF
TGTGCCAGCAGTAGCATTAGGGAGACCCAGTACTTC
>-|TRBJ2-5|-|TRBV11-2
CASSFTRGGETQYF
TGTGCCAGCAGCTTTACCAGGGGTGGCGAGACCCAGTACTTC
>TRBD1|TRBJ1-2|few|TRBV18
CASSLHEQGLVDTF
TGTGCCAGCTCACTACACGAACAGGGGTTGGTTGACACCTTC
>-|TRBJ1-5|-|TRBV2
CASKGDSNQPQHF
TGTGCCAGCAAGGGGGATAGCAATCAGCCCCAGCATTTT
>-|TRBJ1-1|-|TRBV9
CASSPTTVNTEAFF
TGTGCCAGCAGCCCGACGACTGTGAACACTGAAGCTTTCTTT
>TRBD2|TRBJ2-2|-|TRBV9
CASSVSGRITGELFF
TGTGCCAGCAGCGTAAGCGGGAGAATAACCGGGGAGCTGTTTTTT
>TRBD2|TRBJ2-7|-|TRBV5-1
CASSLGGSGSLYEQYF
TGCGCCAGCAGCTTGGGAGGTAGCGGGAGCCTCTACGAGCAGTACTTC
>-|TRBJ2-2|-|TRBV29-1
CSVRVFGELFF
TGCAGCGTTAGGGTATTCGGGGAGCTGTTTTTT
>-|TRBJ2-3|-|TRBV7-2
CASSLMLVRSDTQYF
TGTGCCAGCAGCTTAATGCTAGTTAGATCTGATACGCAGTATTTT
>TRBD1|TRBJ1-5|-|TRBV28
CASRSGTGWVNQPQHF
TGTGCCAGCAGATCCGGGACAGGGTGGGTCAATCAGCCCCAGCATTTT
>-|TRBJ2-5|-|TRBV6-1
CASSELSWQAETQYF
TGTGCCAGCAGTGAATTGTCCTGGCAGGCGGAGACCCAGTACTTC
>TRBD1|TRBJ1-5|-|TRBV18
CASSPRGGPSNQPQHF
TGTGCCAGCTCACCGCGAGGGGGCCCTAGCAATCAGCCCCAGCATTTT
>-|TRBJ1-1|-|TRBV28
CASSPVGEWTAEAFF
TGTGCCAGCAGCCCCGTGGGAGAATGGACAGCTGAAGCTTTCTTT
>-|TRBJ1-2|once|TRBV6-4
CASNPSGGSNYGYTF
TGTGCCAGCAATCCCTCCGGGGGTTCTAACTATGGCTACACCTTC
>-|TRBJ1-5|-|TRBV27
CASGNPQHF
TGTGCCAGCGGAAATCCCCAGCATTTT
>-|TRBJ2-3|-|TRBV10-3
CALKGGLSTDTQYF
TGTGCCCTCAAGGGAGGACTGAGCACAGATACGCAGTATTTT
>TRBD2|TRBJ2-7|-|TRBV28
CASSLLVPSGRYEQYF
TGTGCCAGCAGTTTGTTGGTTCCTAGCGGGAGATACGAGCAGTACTTC
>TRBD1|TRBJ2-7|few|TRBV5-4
CASSSYSGQYYVEQYF
TGTGCCAGCAGTTCCTATTCGGGACAGTATTACGTAGAGCAGTACTTC
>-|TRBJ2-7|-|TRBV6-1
CASTRQTYEQYF
TGTGCCAGCACACGACAGACCTACGAGCAGTACTTC
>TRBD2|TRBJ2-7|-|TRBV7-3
CASSLAGTSGISYEQYF
TGTGCCAGCAGCCTAGCCGGGACTAGCGGGATTTCCTACGAGCAGTACTTC
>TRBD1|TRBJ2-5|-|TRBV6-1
CASSTGVVLETQYF
TGTGCCAGCAGTACAGGGGTCGTCCTGGAGACCCAGTACTTC
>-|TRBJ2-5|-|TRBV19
CASSIRGGGYQETQYF
TGTGCCAGTAGTATACGGGGAGGGGGCTACCAAGAGACCCAGTACTTC
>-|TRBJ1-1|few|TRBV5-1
CASSLWQGGNTEAFF
TGCGCCAGCAGCTTGTGGCAGGGAGGGAACACTGAAGCTTTCTTT
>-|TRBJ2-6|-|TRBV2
CASVGAFGANVLTF
TGTGCCAGTGTAGGGGCGTTTGGGGCCAACGTCCTGACTTTC
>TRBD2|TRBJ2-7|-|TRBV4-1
CASSPYLAGASEQYF
TGCGCCAGCAGCCCCTACCTAGCGGGGGCCTCCGAGCAGTACTTC
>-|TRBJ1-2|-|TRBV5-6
CASSLSLSGYTF
TGTGCCAGCAGCTTGAGTCTAAGCGGCTACACCTTC
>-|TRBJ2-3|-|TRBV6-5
CASRLRGQGDTQYF
TGTGCCAGCAGGCTCCGGGGGCAAGGCGATACGCAGTATTTT
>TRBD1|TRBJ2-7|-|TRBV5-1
CASSAGQGSSYEQYF
TGCGCCAGCAGCGCCGGACAGGGGAGCTCCTACGAGCAGTACTTC
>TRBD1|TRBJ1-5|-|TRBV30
CAWSPGGHQPQHF
TGTGCCTGGAGCCCAGGGGGCCATCAGCCCCAGCATTTT
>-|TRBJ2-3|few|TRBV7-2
CASSLALYTQYF
TGTGCCAGCAGCTTAGCCCTTTATACGCAGTATTTT
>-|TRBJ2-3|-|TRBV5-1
CASSLRSHSTDTQYF
TGCGCCAGCAGCTTACGTAGTCATAGCACAGATACGCAGTATTTT